This TCR beta chain originates from a study of identical twins (dated by TCRdb to 2016 to 2018). A note on the overall study: The study deep-sequenced TCR alpha and beta repertoires from monozygotic twins, unrelated adults of various ages and cord blood to test whether fetal clonotypes persist. To rule out contamination, replicate twin experiments were performed at different times with different library preparation protocols. Results the study describes overall, beyond this receptor: Out-of-frame TCR alpha sharing in monozygotic twins was systematically underestimated by recombination models, whereas sharing between unrelated individuals was in agreement with the recombination models. A weaker excess of twin sharing was found in beta out-of-frame sequences because the signal-to-noise ratio was lowered by fewer shared sequences. Compared with coincidental sharing between unrelated individuals, an excess of low generation-probability sequences was observed among out-of-frame TCR alpha sequences shared between twins. Fewer insertions were carried by abundant cord blood beta clonotypes, a similar but weaker trend appeared in young adult naive repertoires, and no such trend appeared in memory repertoires. Conclusions relied on cross-sectional statistical analysis, since the same donors could not be followed over many years. Invariant T cells such as MAIT and iNKT could partly confound zero-insertion analyses, though diverse VJ usage argued against this for most clonotypes.

Every donor in the study was a healthy Caucasian. The twin cohort comprised three pairs of female monozygotic twins, all aged about 18 to 29 years. Peripheral blood mononuclear cells were the source from which RNA for the TCR libraries was isolated. Taken from cysteine to phenylalanine, the CDR3 has 14 residues. Only the CDR3 part of the read is kept: 42 bases, read in frame from the first base. V loses 7 bases at its end and J loses 0 bases; junction bases beyond the gene matches: 8. As encoded in the germline V gene, CDR1 is SQVTM while CDR2 is ANQGSEA. This clonotype was seen more than once but under ten times. This clone's antigen is unknown. No per-base quality is available; no much larger clone lies one base away. Library preparation was by 5' RACE. These reads were obtained on an Illumina HiSeq 2000. A universal primer binding site was added through template switching, and the final cDNA carried a unique molecular identifier so that TCR cDNA molecules could be counted accurately. Specific primers in the conserved constant-segment region were used to synthesize first-strand cDNA for TCR alpha and beta chains. To control for contamination, each cDNA library was double barcoded with a SMART-Mk sample barcode plus Illumina barcodes. TruSeq adapter sequences along with Illumina sample barcodes were introduced in two successive PCR steps. Sequencing of the TCR alpha and beta cDNA libraries was done on the Illumina HiSeq platform using custom primers. Per the authors' processing: MiGEC was used to process raw reads and extract unique molecular identifiers, and MiXCR was used to find CDR3 positions. For each individual, recombination models were inferred using an EM algorithm with the repgenHMM and IGoR tools. Shared clonotypes were analyzed with the tcR package in R, and sharing was normalized by the product of cloneset sizes. Out-of-frame nonproductive sequences were analyzed to study raw recombination free of thymic and clonal selection effects. TCRdb handled the public reads itself, with Q25 trimming in fastp and clone calling in MiXCR, and kept productive beta chains. Rows matching on CDR3 protein sequence are summarized as one entry with the most common DNA and genes. It is TCRdb's table, rather than the study itself, that gives the V and J calls and clone size. Counted in this sample were hundreds of thousands of distinct CDR3 sequences; around 20% of them appeared once. Around 4.5% of the sample lies in the top ten.

These data are also associated with another study on T cells expressing NK-cell markers. The second study reports: About 8 donors provided sorted CD3+CD56+NKG2C+, CD3+CD56+NKG2C- and CD3+CD56-NKG2C+ T-cell subsets, whose TCR beta-chain repertoires were profiled. Of the eight sequenced donors, seven were found to be HCMV-seropositive and one was found to be HCMV-seronegative. In several experiments an anti-gammadeltaTCR antibody was added to restrict sorting to alphabetaTCR-expressing T cells. For about 6 donors, the dominant CD3+CD56+NKG2C+ clonotypes were among the top 10 CD8+ clonotypes and accounted for roughly 1.0-8% of CD8+ T cells. Those dominant clonotypes were again the most abundant among CD3+CD56-NKG2C+ cells in a handful of donors, at roughly 25-65%. Whether the expanded NKG2C-expressing T cell clones were specific for HCMV antigens was left unclear. Randomly selected healthy volunteers, three men and five women, were used as the eight sequenced donors. A commercial ELISA kit detecting HCMV-specific IgG in serum was used to determine HCMV serostatus. For a handful of donors, bulk peripheral blood T-cell repertoires were also sequenced from unsorted PBMC. MIGEC was used to demultiplex reads and group the reads by UMI, and MiTCR was used to assemble and quantify clonotypes. To exclude erroneous sequences, only TCR cDNA sequences supported by at least two reads were retained. The tcR package was used for downstream repertoire analysis, and clonotypes were matched across fractions by CDR3 nucleotide sequence plus V segment. Antigen specificity was annotated against VDJdb with VDJmatch, allowing one amino acid substitution in CDR3.

The specimen sequenced was PBMCs. The sequence links TRBV29-1 to TRBJ1-2; 7 nucleotides in the junction match TRBD1. The TCR comes from a young woman in good health. The CDR3 protein: CSARDSVANYGYTF. The nucleotide sequence is TGCAGCGCGCGGGACAGCGTAGCTAACTATGGCTACACCTTC.